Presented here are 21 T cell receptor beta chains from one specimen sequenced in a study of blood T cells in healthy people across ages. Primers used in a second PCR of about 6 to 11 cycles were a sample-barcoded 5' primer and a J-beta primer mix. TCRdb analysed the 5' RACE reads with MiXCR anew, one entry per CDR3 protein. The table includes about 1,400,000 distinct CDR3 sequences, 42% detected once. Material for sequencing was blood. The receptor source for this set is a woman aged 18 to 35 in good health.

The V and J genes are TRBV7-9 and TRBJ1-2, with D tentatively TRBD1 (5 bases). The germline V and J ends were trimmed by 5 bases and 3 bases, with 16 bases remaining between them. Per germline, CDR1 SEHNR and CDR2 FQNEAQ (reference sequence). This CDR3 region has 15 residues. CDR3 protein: CASSPRDGGHYGYTF. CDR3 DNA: TGTGCCAGCAGCCCCCGGGACGGAGGACACTATGGCTACACCTTC.

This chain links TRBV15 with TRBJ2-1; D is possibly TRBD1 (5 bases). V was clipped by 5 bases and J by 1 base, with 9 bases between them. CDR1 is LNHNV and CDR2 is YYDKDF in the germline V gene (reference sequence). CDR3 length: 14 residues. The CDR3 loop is CATSQGWSYNEQFF. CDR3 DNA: TGTGCCACCAGCCAGGGTTGGTCCTACAATGAGCAGTTCTTC.

CDR3 sequence reads: CASSRGQGASPLHF. In DNA form, the CDR3 reads TGTGCCAGCAGTAGGGGACAGGGGGCTTCACCCCTCCACTTT. The chain links TRBV6-5 to TRBJ1-6, with 12 bases that match TRBD1. Germline V gene data show CDR1 as MNHEY and CDR2 as SVGAGI. The CDR3 has 14 residues. V lost 5 bases, J lost 9 bases, and 2 bases stayed unmatched.

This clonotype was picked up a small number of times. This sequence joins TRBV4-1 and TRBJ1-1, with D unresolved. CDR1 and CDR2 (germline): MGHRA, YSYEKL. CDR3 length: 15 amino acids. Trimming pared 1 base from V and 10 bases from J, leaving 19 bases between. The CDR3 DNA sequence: TGCGCCAGCAGCCAAGTAAAGGCGGCGGTGGAAGGAGCTTTCTTT. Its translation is CASSQVKAAVEGAFF.

The CDR3 sequence is CASSLGLDQETQYF. The CDR3 DNA sequence: TGTGCCAGCAGCCTGGGCCTCGACCAAGAGACCCAGTACTTC. The chain joins TRBV5-6 to TRBJ2-5; D is undetermined. Looked up from germline, CDR1 is SGHDT and CDR2 is YYEEEE. The CDR3 runs 14 residues. The germline V and J ends were trimmed by 4 bases and 0 bases, with 10 bases remaining between them.

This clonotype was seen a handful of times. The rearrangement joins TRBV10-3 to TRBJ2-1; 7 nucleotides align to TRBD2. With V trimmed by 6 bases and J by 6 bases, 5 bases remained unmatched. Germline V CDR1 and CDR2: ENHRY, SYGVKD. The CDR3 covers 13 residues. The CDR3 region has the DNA TGTGCCATCAGGGTAGCGGGTGGCAATGAGCAGTTCTTC. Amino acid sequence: CAIRVAGGNEQFF.

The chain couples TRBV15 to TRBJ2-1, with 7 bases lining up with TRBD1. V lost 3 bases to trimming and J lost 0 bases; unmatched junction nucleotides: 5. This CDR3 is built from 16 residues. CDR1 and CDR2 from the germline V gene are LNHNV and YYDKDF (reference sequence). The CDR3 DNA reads TGTGCCACCAGCAGCCGGACAGGTTCCTCCTACAATGAGCAGTTCTTC. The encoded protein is CATSSRTGSSYNEQFF.

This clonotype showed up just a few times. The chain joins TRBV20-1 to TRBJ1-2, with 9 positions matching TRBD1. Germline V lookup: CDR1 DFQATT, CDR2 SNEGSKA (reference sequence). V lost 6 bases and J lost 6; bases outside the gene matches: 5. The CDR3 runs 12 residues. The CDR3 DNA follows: TGCAGTGCCCGCGGACAGGGGCATGGCTACACCTTC. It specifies CSARGQGHGYTF.

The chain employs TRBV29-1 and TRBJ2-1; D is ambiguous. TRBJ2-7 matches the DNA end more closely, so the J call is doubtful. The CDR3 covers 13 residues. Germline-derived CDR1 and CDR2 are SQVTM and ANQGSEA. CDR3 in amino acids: CSVYGFSYNEQYF. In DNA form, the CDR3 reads TGCAGCGTATATGGATTCTCCTACAATGAGCAGTACTTC.

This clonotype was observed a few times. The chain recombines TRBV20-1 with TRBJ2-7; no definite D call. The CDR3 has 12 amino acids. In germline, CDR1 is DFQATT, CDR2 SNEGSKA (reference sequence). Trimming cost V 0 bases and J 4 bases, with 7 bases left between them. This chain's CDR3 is CSARDGWYEQYF. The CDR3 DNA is TGCAGTGCTAGAGATGGTTGGTACGAGCAGTACTTC.

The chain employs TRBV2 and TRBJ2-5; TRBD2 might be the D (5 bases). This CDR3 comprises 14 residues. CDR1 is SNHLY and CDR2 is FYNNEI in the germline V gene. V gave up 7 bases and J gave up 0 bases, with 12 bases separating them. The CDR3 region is CASTGNEYQETQYF. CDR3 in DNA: TGTGCCAGCACGGGGAACGAGTACCAAGAGACCCAGTACTTC.

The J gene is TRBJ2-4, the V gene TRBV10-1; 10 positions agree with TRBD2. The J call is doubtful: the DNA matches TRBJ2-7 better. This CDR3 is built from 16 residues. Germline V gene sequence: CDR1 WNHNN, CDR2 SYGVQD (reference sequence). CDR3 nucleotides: TGCGCCAGCAGTGAGGACCCTAGCGGGAGCTCCTACGAGCAGTACTTC. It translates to CASSEDPSGSSYEQYF.

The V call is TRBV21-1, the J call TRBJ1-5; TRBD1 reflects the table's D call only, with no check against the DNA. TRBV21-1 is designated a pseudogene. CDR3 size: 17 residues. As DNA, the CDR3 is TGTGCCAGCAGCAAAGCTCGGGACAGGTCGCGCAATCAGCCCCAGCATTTT. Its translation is CASSKARDRSRNQPQHF.

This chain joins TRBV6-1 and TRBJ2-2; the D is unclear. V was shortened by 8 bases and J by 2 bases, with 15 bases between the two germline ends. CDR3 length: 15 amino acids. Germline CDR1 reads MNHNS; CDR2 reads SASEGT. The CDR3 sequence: CASVLRDRNTGELFF. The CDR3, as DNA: TGTGCCAGCGTCTTAAGAGATAGAAACACCGGGGAGCTGTTTTTT.

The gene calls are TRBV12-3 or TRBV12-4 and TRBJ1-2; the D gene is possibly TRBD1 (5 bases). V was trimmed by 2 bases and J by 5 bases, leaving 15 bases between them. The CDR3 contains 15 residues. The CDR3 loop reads CASSLSGGTEYGYTF. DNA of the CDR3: TGTGCCAGCAGTTTATCTGGGGGGACGGAGTATGGCTACACCTTC.

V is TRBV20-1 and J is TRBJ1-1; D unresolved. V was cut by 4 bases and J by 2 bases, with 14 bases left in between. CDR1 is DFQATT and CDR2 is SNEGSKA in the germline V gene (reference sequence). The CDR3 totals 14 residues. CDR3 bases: TGCAGTGCTACCGGCCCGGACCTTAACACTGAAGCTTTCTTT. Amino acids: CSATGPDLNTEAFF.

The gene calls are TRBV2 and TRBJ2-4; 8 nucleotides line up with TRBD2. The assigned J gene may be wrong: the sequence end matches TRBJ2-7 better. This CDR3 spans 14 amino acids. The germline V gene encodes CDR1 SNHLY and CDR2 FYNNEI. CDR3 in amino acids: CASSMTGGAYEQYF. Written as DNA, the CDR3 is TGTGCCAGCTCCATGACCGGGGGGGCCTACGAGCAGTACTTC.

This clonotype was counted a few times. The CDR3 coding sequence is TGTGCCAGCAGCCGGGAGGGAGGGGAGTCGGAGCAGTTCTTC. Amino acid sequence: CASSREGGESEQFF. The gene calls are TRBV3-1 and TRBJ2-1, with 7 bases matching TRBD2. Losses at the gene ends were 4 bases for V and 10 bases for J; bases not matched to a gene: 10. The germline CDR1 and CDR2 sequences are LGHDT and YNNKEL (reference sequence). CDR3 size: 14 residues.

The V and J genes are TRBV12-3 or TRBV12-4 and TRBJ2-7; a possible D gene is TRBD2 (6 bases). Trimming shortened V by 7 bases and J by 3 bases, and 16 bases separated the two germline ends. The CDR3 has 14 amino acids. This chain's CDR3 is CASTLVGGNYEQYF. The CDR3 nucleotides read TGTGCCAGCACCTTAGTCGGGGGAAACTACGAGCAGTACTTC.

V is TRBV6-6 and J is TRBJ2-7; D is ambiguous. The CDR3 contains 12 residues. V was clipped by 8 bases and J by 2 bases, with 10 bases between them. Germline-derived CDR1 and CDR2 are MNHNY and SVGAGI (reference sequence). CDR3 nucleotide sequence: TGTGCCAGCGCCGGGCCCGCCTACGAGCAGTACTTC. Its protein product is CASAGPAYEQYF.

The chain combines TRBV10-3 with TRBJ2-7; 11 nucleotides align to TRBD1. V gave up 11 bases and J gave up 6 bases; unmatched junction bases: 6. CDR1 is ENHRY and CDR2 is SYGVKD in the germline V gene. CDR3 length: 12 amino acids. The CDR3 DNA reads TGTGCCCTCGGACAGGGGGCACGCGAGCAGTACTTC. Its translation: CALGQGAREQYF.